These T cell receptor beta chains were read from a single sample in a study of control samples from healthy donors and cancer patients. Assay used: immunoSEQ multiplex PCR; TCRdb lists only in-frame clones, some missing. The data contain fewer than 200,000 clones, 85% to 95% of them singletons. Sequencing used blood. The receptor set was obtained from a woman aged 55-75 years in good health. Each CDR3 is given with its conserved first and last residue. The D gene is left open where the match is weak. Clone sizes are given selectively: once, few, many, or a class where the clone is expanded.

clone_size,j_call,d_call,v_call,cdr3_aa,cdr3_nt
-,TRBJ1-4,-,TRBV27,CASSPTSGWTNEKLFF,TGTGCCAGCAGTCCGACTTCAGGGTGGACTAATGAAAAACTGTTTTTT
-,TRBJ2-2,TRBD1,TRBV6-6,CASRYRTGGNTGELFF,TGTGCCAGCAGATATCGGACAGGGGGCAACACCGGGGAGCTGTTTTTT
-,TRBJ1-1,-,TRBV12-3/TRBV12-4,CASSLRGAPEAFF,TGTGCCAGCAGTTTAAGGGGAGCCCCTGAAGCTTTCTTT
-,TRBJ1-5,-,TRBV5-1,CASSPDGIDNQPQHF,TGCGCCAGCAGCCCCGATGGGATCGATAATCAGCCCCAGCATTTT
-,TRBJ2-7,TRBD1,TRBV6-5,CASSYSTGVTYEQYF,TGTGCCAGCAGTTACTCCACAGGGGTGACCTACGAGCAGTACTTC
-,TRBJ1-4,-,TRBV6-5,CATRGEKLFF,TGTGCCACTAGAGGTGAAAAACTGTTTTTT
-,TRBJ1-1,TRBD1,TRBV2,CASSDGTAMNTEAFF,TGTGCCAGCAGTGACGGGACAGCCATGAACACTGAAGCTTTCTTT
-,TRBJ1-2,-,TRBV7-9,CASSSGLRGDNYGYTF,TGTGCCAGCAGCTCTGGGTTAAGAGGAGACAACTATGGCTACACCTTC
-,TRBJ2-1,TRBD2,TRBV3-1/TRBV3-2,CASSRGGSSYNEQFF,TGTGCCAGCAGCCGGGGGGGGAGCTCCTACAATGAGCAGTTCTTC
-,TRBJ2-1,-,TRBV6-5,CASSYSLAHSYNEQFF,TGTGCCAGCAGTTACTCCCTAGCGCACTCCTACAATGAGCAGTTCTTC
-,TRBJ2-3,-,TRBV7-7,CASSPGPGQNTQYF,TGTGCTAGCAGTCCCGGGCCCGGGCAAAATACGCAGTATTTT
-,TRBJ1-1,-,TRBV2,CASSGGIMNTEAFF,TGTGCCAGCAGTGGAGGTATCATGAACACTGAAGCTTTCTTT
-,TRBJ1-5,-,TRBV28,CASSSDWGANQPQHF,TGTGCCAGCAGCTCAGACTGGGGGGCCAATCAGCCCCAGCATTTT
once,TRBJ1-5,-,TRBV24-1,CATRTLTGRNQPQHF,TGTGCCACCAGGACTCTAACGGGGCGCAATCAGCCCCAGCATTTT
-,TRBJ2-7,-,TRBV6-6,CASSYSRQNEQYF,TGTGCCAGCAGTTACTCGAGGCAGAACGAGCAGTACTTC
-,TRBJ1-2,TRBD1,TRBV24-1,CATSGPGQNYGYTF,TGTGCCACCAGTGGGCCGGGACAGAACTATGGCTACACCTTC
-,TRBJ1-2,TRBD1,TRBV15,CPTSTRAPGQGAGGYTF,TGTCCCACCAGCACAAGAGCCCCGGGACAGGGGGCGGGGGGCTACACCTTC
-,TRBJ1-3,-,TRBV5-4,CASSSGGEIGNTIYF,TGTGCCAGCAGCTCTGGGGGGGAGATTGGAAACACCATATATTTT
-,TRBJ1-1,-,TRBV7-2,CASSFLTTGNTEAFF,TGTGCCAGCAGCTTTTTAACGACAGGTAACACTGAAGCTTTCTTT
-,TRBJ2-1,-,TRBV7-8,CASSSPGEQFF,TGTGCCAGCAGCTCTCCAGGTGAGCAGTTCTTC
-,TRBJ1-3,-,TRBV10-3,CAISESRGWGNTIYF,TGTGCCATCAGTGAGTCGCGCGGGTGGGGAAACACCATATATTTT
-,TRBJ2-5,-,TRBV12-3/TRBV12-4,CASTHRWETQYF,TGTGCCAGCACCCACCGGTGGGAGACCCAGTACTTC
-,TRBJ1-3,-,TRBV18,CASIVGGFGNTIYF,TGTGCCAGCATCGTAGGAGGGTTTGGAAACACCATATATTTT
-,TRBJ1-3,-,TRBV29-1,CSVALPAESGNTIYF,TGCAGCGTTGCCCTCCCTGCGGAATCTGGAAACACCATATATTTT
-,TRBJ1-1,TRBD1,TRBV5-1,CASSLKGTGDTEAFF,TGCGCCAGCAGCTTGAAAGGGACAGGGGACACTGAAGCTTTCTTT
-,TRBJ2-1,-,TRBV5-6,CASRSYRGTTNEQFF,TGTGCCAGTAGATCGTACCGTGGAACCACCAATGAGCAGTTCTTC
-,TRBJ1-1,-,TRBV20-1,CSAPLNTEAFF,TGCAGTGCTCCCCTCAACACTGAAGCTTTCTTT
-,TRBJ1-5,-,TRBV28,CASSDQGQPQHF,TGTGCCAGCAGTGACCAAGGGCAGCCCCAGCATTTT
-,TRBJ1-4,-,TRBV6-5,CASSESFGTNEKLFF,TGTGCCAGCTCAGAGTCCTTTGGGACTAATGAAAAACTGTTTTTT
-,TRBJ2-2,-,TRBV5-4,CASSPIQGGGHTGELFF,TGTGCCAGCAGCCCAATTCAGGGAGGGGGCCACACCGGGGAGCTGTTTTTT
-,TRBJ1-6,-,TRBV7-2,CASSLLSSYNSPLHF,TGTGCCAGCAGCTTACTTAGCTCCTATAATTCACCCCTCCACTTT
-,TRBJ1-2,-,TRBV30,CAWRIMGTDEGGYTF,TGTGCCTGGAGGATAATGGGGACCGATGAAGGTGGCTACACCTTC
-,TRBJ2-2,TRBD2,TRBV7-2,CASSYTSGWVGTGELFF,TGTGCCAGCAGCTATACTAGCGGGTGGGTGGGCACCGGGGAGCTGTTTTTT
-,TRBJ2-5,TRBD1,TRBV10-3,CAISGRSSGTGGRETQYF,TGTGCCATCAGTGGGCGGTCGTCCGGGACAGGGGGCCGGGAGACCCAGTACTTC
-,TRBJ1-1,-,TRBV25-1,CASSEFVQENTEAFF,TGTGCCAGCAGTGAATTTGTACAGGAGAACACTGAAGCTTTCTTT
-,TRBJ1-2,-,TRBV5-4,CASSGRGYYGYTF,TGTGCCAGCAGTGGAAGGGGTTACTATGGCTACACCTTC
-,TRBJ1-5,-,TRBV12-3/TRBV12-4,CASSLNLGQPQHF,TGTGCCAGCAGTTTAAATCTCGGTCAGCCCCAGCATTTT
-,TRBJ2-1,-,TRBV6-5,CASSRPGFNEQFF,TGTGCCAGCAGTCGACCCGGATTCAATGAGCAGTTCTTC
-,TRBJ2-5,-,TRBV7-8,CASSSKGGPYQETQYF,TGTGCCAGCAGCTCAAAGGGCGGACCGTACCAAGAGACCCAGTACTTC
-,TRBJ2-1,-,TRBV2,CASSLVKQFF,TGTGCCAGCAGTTTAGTGAAGCAGTTCTTC
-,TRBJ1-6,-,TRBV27,CASSLSGGRRSPLHF,TGTGCCAGCAGTTTATCTGGGGGGCGCAGATCACCCCTCCACTTT
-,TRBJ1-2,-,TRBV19,CASSIASPMGSWGYGYTF,TGTGCCAGTAGTATAGCGAGCCCTATGGGGTCCTGGGGCTATGGCTACACCTTC
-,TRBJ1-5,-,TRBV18,CASSPDLGSNQPQHF,TGTGCCAGCTCACCCGATCTGGGGAGCAATCAGCCCCAGCATTTT
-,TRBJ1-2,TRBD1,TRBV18,CASSPGTENYGYTF,TGTGCCAGCTCACCCGGGACAGAAAACTATGGCTACACCTTC
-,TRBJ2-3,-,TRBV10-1,CASSPSRVTDTQYF,TGCGCCAGCAGTCCTAGTCGGGTCACAGATACGCAGTATTTT
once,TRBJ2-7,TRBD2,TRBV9,CASSVAGGGAYEQYF,TGTGCCAGCAGCGTAGCTGGGGGAGGGGCCTACGAGCAGTACTTC